Listed here is a single T cell receptor beta chain. Its antigen is not identified. The entry originates in a study of T cell responses to AZD1222 COVID-19 vaccine. Overall study findings and caveats: Dominant at 160-218 and 743-854, vaccine-associated CD4 TCRs also spanned spike. Just a handful of people given AZD1222 tested seropositive at baseline.

The germline V gene encodes CDR1 MNHEY and CDR2 SVGEGT. After removal of 3 bases from V and 5 bases from J, the junction contained 7 bases not matched to a gene. The CDR3 runs 15 residues. The method was immunoSEQ multiplex PCR; TCRdb's version includes in-frame clones alone and lacks a portion of them. The sample comprises some 150,000 clones, 85% to 95% of which are singletons, and about 1% rests with the top ten. The starting material was peripheral blood, obtained on day 0 of AZD1222 vaccination. The rearrangement joins TRBV6-2 or TRBV6-3 to TRBJ1-5; 7 bases align to TRBD1. This receptor was identified in an adult in good health. CDR3 region: CASSYGTGEDQPQHF. The CDR3 coding sequence is TGTGCCAGCAGTTATGGAACAGGGGAGGATCAGCCCCAGCATTTT.